Presented here are 12 T cell receptor beta chains from one specimen sequenced in a study of blood T cell repertoires in COVID-19. Assay used: immunoSEQ multiplex PCR; TCRdb lists only in-frame clones, some missing. Of 200,000 to 250,000 clones in the sample, around three quarters were seen once. The specimen sequenced was peripheral blood. The receptors originated from a woman in her 70s with acute or convalescent COVID-19.

This chain links TRBV2 with TRBJ1-2, with D perhaps matching TRBD1 (6 bases). This CDR3 has 13 residues. Germline CDR1 SNHLY, CDR2 FYNNEI. Trimming shortened V by 5 bases and J by 6 bases, and 13 bases separated the two germline ends. This CDR3 is CASSLQGPDGYTF. CDR3 DNA: TGTGCCAGCAGTTTACAGGGACCGGATGGCTACACCTTC.

The chain recombines TRBV24-1 with TRBJ1-2, with 7 nucleotides matching TRBD1. The CDR3 spans 17 residues. Unmatched junction bases numbered 15, after V lost 5 bases and J lost 4 bases. Germline CDR1 KGHDR, CDR2 SFDVKD. The CDR3 DNA reads TGTGCCACCAGTGCTCCTGGGACAGTTAACGGGGCCTATGGCTACACCTTC. Translation gives CATSAPGTVNGAYGYTF.

The rearrangement links TRBV18 to TRBJ1-3, with 8 positions matching TRBD1. The CDR3 has 15 residues. The trim removed 5 bases at V and 4 bases at J, leaving 7 bases unmatched. The germline V gene encodes CDR1 KGHSH and CDR2 LQKENI. DNA for the CDR3: TGTGCCAGCTCAGATGCAGGGGGCGCCGGAAACACCATATATTTT. This sequence encodes CASSDAGGAGNTIYF.

V is TRBV5-1 and J is TRBJ2-2; D unresolved. CDR3 length equals 15 residues. CDR1 and CDR2 from the germline V gene are SGHRS and YFSETQ. Between the trimmed V and J ends, which lost 2 bases and 1 base, there was a span of 9 bases. CDR3 DNA: TGCGCCAGCAGCTTAGGTGCAGGGAACACCGGGGAGCTGTTTTTT. It specifies CASSLGAGNTGELFF.

The chain employs TRBV14 and TRBJ2-1, with 7 positions matching TRBD2. CDR1 SGHDN and CDR2 FVKESK come from the germline V gene. J lost 5 bases, V lost 2 bases, and 6 bases had no gene match. The CDR3 sequence is 15 residues long. The CDR3 DNA follows: TGTGCCAGCAGCCAATCCGGGAGGAAACACAATGAGCAGTTCTTC. Its protein product is CASSQSGRKHNEQFF.

V gene TRBV9 combines with J gene TRBJ2-5; 7 nucleotides line up with TRBD2. There are 15 residues in the CDR3. Germline assignment: CDR1 SGDLS and CDR2 YYNGEE. V trimming: 1 base; J trimming: 5 bases; junction bases outside the gene matches: 8. The CDR3 region has the DNA TGTGCCAGCAGCGTATCTTTTGGGGAGGGCGAGACCCAGTACTTC. Amino acids: CASSVSFGEGETQYF. The complete variable domain, with remaining parts taken from reference TRBV9 and TRBJ2-5, reads DSGVTQTPKHLITATGQRVTLRCSPRSGDLSVYWYQQSLDQGLQFLIQYYNGEERAKGNILERFSAQQFPDLHSELNLSSLELGDSALYFCASSVSFGEGETQYFGPGTRLLVL.

The genes are TRBV30 and TRBJ2-2; D is possibly TRBD2 (6 bases). CDR1 is GTSNPN, CDR2 SVGIG, per germline (reference sequence). The V end was cut by 2 bases, the J end by 0 bases, with 13 bases between. The CDR3 is 16 amino acids. The chain's CDR3 is CAWSYFSGANTGELFF. The CDR3 region has the DNA TGTGCCTGGAGTTACTTTAGCGGAGCGAACACCGGGGAGCTGTTTTTT.

The chain combines TRBV19 with TRBJ2-3; maybe TRBD1 (6 bases). CDR1 LNHDA and CDR2 SQIVND come from the germline V gene (reference sequence). The CDR3 loop spans 13 amino acids. V lost 9 bases to trimming and J lost 0 bases, with 10 bases between them. The CDR3 nucleotides read TGTGCCAGCCAGGACAGTAGCACAGATACGCAGTATTTT. Its protein product is CASQDSSTDTQYF.

This rearrangement joins TRBV19 to TRBJ2-7; 7 bases are shared with TRBD1. The junction had 4 bases not matched to a gene; V was cut back by 10 bases and J by 4 bases. CDR1 is LNHDA and CDR2 is SQIVND in the germline V gene (reference sequence). This CDR3 comprises 11 residues. This CDR3 reads CATRTGYEQYF. In nucleotides, the CDR3 is TGTGCCACGCGGACAGGTTACGAGCAGTACTTC.

The chain uses TRBV28 and TRBJ1-2, with 9 bases aligning to TRBD1. From germline, CDR1 is MDHEN and CDR2 SYDVKM. CDR3 size: 13 residues. V trimming: 6 bases; J trimming: 8 bases; junction bases outside the gene matches: 7. The CDR3 region has the DNA TGTGCCAGCAGAGGGGGACAGGGTGGCGGCTACACCTTC. Amino acids: CASRGGQGGGYTF.

J is TRBJ2-3 and V is TRBV19, with 10 bases fitting TRBD2. The junction had 17 bases not matched to a gene; V was cut back by 3 bases and J by 5 bases. The CDR3 is 19 amino acids. The germline gives CDR1 LNHDA, CDR2 SQIVND (reference sequence). This CDR3 is CASSIGLAGDFGRVDTQYF. In nucleotides, the CDR3 is TGTGCCAGTAGTATTGGTCTAGCGGGAGATTTTGGGCGTGTAGATACGCAGTATTTT.

V gene TRBV27 combines with J gene TRBJ2-2, with 7 positions matching TRBD1. Germline V gene data show CDR1 as MNHEY and CDR2 as SMNVEV (reference sequence). The CDR3 is 15 amino acids. The junction had 8 bases not matched to a gene; V was cut back by 4 bases and J by 6 bases. This CDR3 reads CASSSTGAPPGELFF. CDR3 bases: TGTGCCAGCAGTTCCACAGGGGCGCCGCCCGGGGAGCTGTTTTTT.